The TCR beta chain under discussion was sequenced for a study of T-cell reconstitution after alpha-beta-depleted transplantation in children. Findings and limits, study-wide: Reportedly, roughly two months post-transplant, alpha-beta T cells arose from several hundred expanded graft clones.

A TCRbeta library incorporating unique molecular identifiers was prepared. TCRdb re-derived calls from the PCR reads in MiXCR, one entry per CDR3 protein. Among around 16,000 distinct CDR3 sequences listed, approximately 5.5% were seen once. CDR1 is SEHNR, CDR2 FQNEAQ, per germline (reference sequence). Trimming removed 5 bases from V and 3 bases from J; junction bases left unmatched: 13. The CDR3 runs to 16 residues. The sample holds many counts of this clonotype. The target antigen is unknown. The rearrangement links TRBV7-9 to TRBJ2-7, with 7 bases identical to TRBD1. Sequenced here: PBMCs, sampled before TCRalphabeta/CD19-depleted stem cell transplant. The receptor was isolated from a boy aged 5-17 years with acute lymphoblastic leukemia, due to receive a stem cell transplant. The CDR3 loop is CASSPDPGQLYYEQYF. CDR3 DNA: TGTGCCAGCAGCCCCGATCCGGGACAGCTGTACTACGAGCAGTACTTC.